A single sample gave rise to the 23 T cell receptor beta chains below, sequenced in a study of identical twins. Each CDR3 protein gets one entry after TCRdb re-called the 5' RACE reads with MiXCR. There are 300,000 to 400,000 distinct CDR3 sequences in the sample; roughly 9% occur only once, and about 8.1% lies in the top ten. The sample taken for sequencing was naive T cells sorted from blood. Receptors were obtained from a woman aged 45 to 65 in good health.

The rearrangement links TRBV6-1 to TRBJ2-1; 10 nucleotides match TRBD1. Germline V gene data show CDR1 as MNHNS and CDR2 as SASEGT. The V gene end was trimmed by 8 bases and the J gene end by 8 bases; junction bases not matched to a gene: 6. The CDR3 spans 13 residues. CDR3 loop: CASRDRGDDEQFF. The CDR3 bases are TGTGCCAGCCGGGACAGGGGAGATGATGAGCAGTTCTTC.

This clonotype was seen only a few times. The CDR3 sequence: CAIKGLADGELFF. The CDR3 DNA reads as TGTGCCATCAAGGGACTAGCTGACGGGGAGCTGTTTTTT. The rearrangement links TRBV10-3 to TRBJ2-2, with 9 bases fitting TRBD2. J was trimmed by 7 bases and V by 7 bases; bases with no gene match: 4. This CDR3 spans 13 amino acids. Germline V gives CDR1 ENHRY, CDR2 SYGVKD.

The genes are TRBV5-1 and TRBJ2-7; D gene unclear. Trimming stripped 2 bases from V and 4 bases from J, with 13 bases between. In germline, CDR1 is SGHRS, CDR2 YFSETQ. The CDR3 has 14 amino acids. The CDR3 spells CASSLESGPYEQYV. The CDR3 nucleotides read TGCGCCAGCAGCTTAGAATCGGGCCCATACGAGCAGTACGTC.

V and J are TRBV7-8 and TRBJ2-2; D unresolved. V was shortened by 3 bases and J by 2 bases, with 10 bases between the two germline ends. Germline V gives CDR1 SGHVS, CDR2 FQNEAQ. The CDR3 is 15 amino acids. This CDR3 is CASSLSSFNTGELFF. CDR3 DNA: TGTGCCAGCAGCTTGAGTAGCTTTAACACCGGGGAGCTGTTTTTT.

This clonotype was counted between two and nine times. V gene TRBV5-1 combines with J gene TRBJ2-5; TRBD1 agrees at 7 bases. V lost 5 bases to trimming and J lost 1 base; unmatched junction nucleotides: 5. This CDR3 contains 14 residues. Germline CDR1 reads SGHRS; CDR2 reads YFSETQ. CDR3 nucleotides: TGCGCCAGCAGAGGGGACAGACCCCAAGAGACCCAGTACTTC. The encoded protein is CASRGDRPQETQYF.

This sequence joins TRBV27 and TRBJ2-1, with 7 bases identical to TRBD2. Germline lookup yields CDR1 MNHEY and CDR2 SMNVEV (reference sequence). V trimming: 8 bases; J trimming: 4 bases; junction bases outside the gene matches: 5. The CDR3 consists of 13 residues. The CDR3 DNA reads as TGTGCCAGCTCTAGCGGACGTTACAATGAGCAGTTCTTC. It encodes CASSSGRYNEQFF.

This clonotype was detected many times. The chain employs TRBV5-6 and TRBJ1-1, with D possibly matching TRBD1 (6 bases). Germline V lookup: CDR1 SGHDT, CDR2 YYEEEE. The ends were cut back, 0 bases at V and 8 bases at J, with 8 bases in the middle. This CDR3 spans 12 amino acids. CDR3 in DNA: TGTGCCAGCAGCTTGGGGGGGCCGGAAGCTTTCTTT. Protein product: CASSLGGPEAFF. The entire variable domain, with the rest obtained from reference TRBV5-6 and TRBJ1-1, is as follows: DAGVTQSPTHLIKTRGQQVTLRCSPKSGHDTVSWYQQALGQGPQFIFQYYEEEERQRGNFPDRFSGHQFPNYSSELNVNALLLGDSALYLCASSLGGPEAFFGQGTRLTVV.

The sample holds a few counts of this clonotype. The chain has TRBV11-3 and TRBJ1-6; 12 bases map to TRBD1. Germline V lookup: CDR1 SGHNT, CDR2 YENEEA. The CDR3 has 14 amino acids. V was pared by 5 bases and J by 13 bases, with 6 bases of the junction left unmatched. CDR3 protein: CASSQGDRGRPLHF. Written as DNA, the CDR3 is TGTGCCAGCAGCCAAGGGGACAGGGGGCGGCCCCTCCACTTT.

This clonotype was seen more than once but under ten times. This chain links TRBV3-1 with TRBJ1-1; D remains ambiguous. CDR1 and CDR2 (germline): LGHDT, YNNKEL (reference sequence). CDR3 length: 12 amino acids. V was shortened by 6 bases and J by 4 bases, with 9 bases between the two germline ends. The CDR3 DNA reads TGTGCCAGCAGGGACGGATTCACTGAAGCTTTCTTT. Translation gives CASRDGFTEAFF.

This clonotype was seen at least ten times. V usage is TRBV4-2 and J usage is TRBJ2-2, with 7 bases aligning to TRBD2. Trimming took 0 bases from V and 2 from J; bases not matched to a gene: 3. The CDR3 extends over 16 amino acids. Germline-derived CDR1 and CDR2 are LGHNA and YNFKEQ. As DNA, the CDR3 is TGTGCCAGCAGCCAAGAGGCTAGCGGTAACACCGGGGAGCTGTTTTTT. This sequence encodes CASSQEASGNTGELFF.

This clonotype was seen a handful of times. The chain is built from TRBV6-5 and TRBJ1-5; TRBD1 agrees at 7 bases. Germline V gives CDR1 MNHEY, CDR2 SVGAGI. V gave up 2 bases and J gave up 7 bases; unmatched junction bases: 5. This CDR3 is 14 amino acids long. The CDR3 DNA follows: TGTGCCAGCAGTTACGGGCCCAGGGGGCAGCCCCAGCATTTT. Protein product: CASSYGPRGQPQHF.

The chain links TRBV11-3 to TRBJ2-5, with 7 bases that match TRBD1. The CDR3 consists of 15 residues. Germline V lookup: CDR1 SGHNT, CDR2 YENEEA. With 4 bases clipped from V and 2 bases from J, the junction kept 7 bases outside the gene matches. CDR3 residues: CASSSPGQTQETQYF. The CDR3 bases are TGTGCCAGCAGCTCCCCGGGACAGACACAAGAGACCCAGTACTTC.

The chain links TRBV12-3 or TRBV12-4 to TRBJ2-5; D is tentatively TRBD1 or TRBD2 (5 bases each). Trimming removed 5 bases at V and 3 bases at J, with 10 bases between. This CDR3 has 13 residues. The CDR3 is CASSPGRKETQYF. CDR3 bases: TGTGCCAGCAGTCCAGGGAGAAAAGAGACCCAGTACTTC.

This clonotype was observed at least ten times. This rearrangement joins TRBV10-3 to TRBJ2-7; possible D gene TRBD1, 6 bases. The V and J ends lost 2 bases and 4 bases respectively, with 9 bases between them. Germline V gene data show CDR1 as ENHRY and CDR2 as SYGVKD. This CDR3 comprises 13 residues. The CDR3 spells CAISERTGYEQYV. The CDR3 nucleotides are TGTGCCATCAGTGAGAGAACAGGGTACGAGCAGTACGTC.

This clonotype has a handful of counts. The rearrangement joins TRBV5-1 to TRBJ2-3; a weak D match, TRBD1 (5 bases). The V gene's germline CDR1 is SGHRS and CDR2 YFSETQ. V was pared by 4 bases and J by 0 bases, with 12 bases between. The CDR3 extends over 15 amino acids. CDR3 nucleotides: TGCGCCAGCAGCGAGCTAAGGGGTAGCACAGATACGCAGTATTTT. It encodes CASSELRGSTDTQYF.

This clonotype was observed a few times. This sequence joins TRBV20-1 and TRBJ2-7; no clear D. Germline CDR1 DFQATT, CDR2 SNEGSKA (reference sequence). This CDR3 has 14 amino acids. The ends were cut back, 0 bases at V and 3 bases at J, with 12 bases in the middle. The CDR3 is CSARDGLFHYEQYF. As DNA, the CDR3 is TGCAGTGCTAGAGACGGTTTGTTCCACTACGAGCAGTACTTC.

This chain links TRBV30 with TRBJ2-1, with D uncertain. The ends were cut back, 2 bases at V and 5 bases at J, with 10 bases in the middle. Germline assignment: CDR1 GTSNPN and CDR2 SVGIG (reference sequence). The CDR3 consists of 13 residues. The CDR3 protein is CAWSILVDNEQFF. CDR3 nucleotide sequence: TGTGCCTGGAGTATCCTCGTCGACAATGAGCAGTTCTTC. Full variable domain (missing parts from reference TRBV30 and TRBJ2-1): SQTIHQWPATLVQPVGSPLSLECTVEGTSNPNLYWYRQAAGRGLQLLFYSVGIGQISSEVPQNLSASRPQDRQFILSSKKLLLSDSGFYLCAWSILVDNEQFFGPGTRLTVL.

J is TRBJ2-7 and V is TRBV20-1; possible D gene TRBD1, 6 bases. V shed 1 base and J shed 2 bases, with 9 bases lying between them. This CDR3 region has 13 residues. CDR1 DFQATT and CDR2 SNEGSKA come from the germline V gene (reference sequence). The CDR3 spells CSARGDNPYEQYV. The DNA for the CDR3 is TGCAGTGCTAGAGGGGACAACCCCTACGAGCAGTACGTC.

The chain couples TRBV7-6 to TRBJ1-3; D gene ambiguous. Looked up from germline, CDR1 is SGHVS and CDR2 is FNYEAQ. The CDR3 extends over 16 amino acids. The V and J ends lost 3 bases and 0 bases respectively, with 12 bases between them. This CDR3 reads CASSLSSAGSGNTIYF. CDR3 nucleotide sequence: TGTGCCAGCAGCTTGTCTTCGGCAGGCTCTGGAAACACCATATATTTT.

This clonotype was detected a few times. The chain links TRBV7-9 to TRBJ2-1; no clear D. The CDR3 runs to 13 residues. Germline lookup yields CDR1 SEHNR and CDR2 FQNEAQ (reference sequence). Trimming removed 0 bases from V and 8 bases from J, with 8 bases in between. The CDR3 sequence: CASSLALTHEQFF. CDR3 DNA: TGTGCCAGCAGCTTAGCGCTGACCCATGAGCAGTTCTTC.

This clonotype was seen only a few times. One end of the junction does not line up with germline, which may come from a read error. CDR3 region: CASREVESGANVLTF. CDR3 nucleotide sequence: TGTGCCAGCAGGGAAGTCGAATCTGGGGCCAACGTCCTGACTTTC. The chain combines TRBV2 with TRBJ2-6; D not resolved. Germline CDR1 SNHLY, CDR2 FYNNEI. The CDR3 runs to 15 residues.

This clonotype appeared a few times. The rearrangement joins TRBV4-1 to TRBJ1-3; D is unresolved. The ends were cut back, 8 bases at V and 0 bases at J, with 20 bases in the middle. This CDR3 has 17 amino acids. Germline CDR1 MGHRA, CDR2 YSYEKL. CDR3: CASAPAEGLLSGNTIYF. DNA of the CDR3: TGCGCCAGCGCGCCTGCGGAGGGCCTTCTCTCTGGAAACACCATATATTTT.

With regard to this clonotype: This CDR3 is missing its conserved last phenylalanine or tryptophan, likely due to a read error. The rearrangement uses TRBV5-1 and TRBJ1-4; D remains unclear. The CDR3 is made up of 15 amino acids. With 0 bases removed from V and 8 bases from J, the gap between germline ends came to 14 bases. Germline CDR1 is SGHRS and CDR2 is YFSETQ. CDR3 DNA: TGCGCCAGCAGCTTGGGGAGGGTGACGGAAGAAAAACTGTTTTCT. Translating it yields CASSLGRVTEEKLFS.